This is a list of T cell receptor beta chains from one sample in a study of blood T cell repertoires in COVID-19. The assay was immunoSEQ multiplex PCR, and TCRdb's table has in-frame clones only and misses some. The sample lists about 230,000 clones; roughly 86% were seen once. The sequencing sample was made of PBMCs or T cells enriched from blood (not recorded which). These receptors were collected from a woman under 40 with acute COVID-19. CDR3s include the opening cysteine and the closing phenylalanine or tryptophan. The order of the fields is CDR3 protein, CDR3 DNA, D gene, V gene, clone size, J gene. D genes are given only for firm matches. Only part of the rows carry a size: once, few, many, or a class if the clone is expanded.

CDR3aa: CAAEGEQRETQYF
CDR3nt: TGTGCCGCCGAGGGGGAACAACGCGAGACCCAGTACTTC
d_gene: -
v_gene: TRBV10-3
abundance: -
j_gene: TRBJ2-5

CDR3aa: CASSLAGATGNTIYF
CDR3nt: TGTGCCAGCAGCTTAGCGGGCGCCACCGGAAACACCATATATTTT
d_gene: -
v_gene: TRBV7-9
abundance: -
j_gene: TRBJ1-3

CDR3aa: CSVAWPGAYGYTF
CDR3nt: TGCAGCGTTGCCTGGCCAGGGGCGTATGGCTACACCTTC
d_gene: -
v_gene: TRBV29-1
abundance: -
j_gene: TRBJ1-2

CDR3aa: CASSQDPLGRGKNEQFF
CDR3nt: TGCGCCAGCAGCCAAGATCCACTGGGCAGGGGGAAAAATGAGCAGTTCTTC
d_gene: TRBD1
v_gene: TRBV4-3
abundance: -
j_gene: TRBJ2-1

CDR3aa: CASSQVRGRVYEQYF
CDR3nt: TGCGCCAGCAGCCAAGTGCGGGGGCGGGTCTACGAGCAGTACTTC
d_gene: -
v_gene: TRBV4-3
abundance: -
j_gene: TRBJ2-7

CDR3aa: CSVEVTGTGELFF
CDR3nt: TGCAGCGTTGAAGTTACGGGGACCGGGGAGCTGTTTTTT
d_gene: -
v_gene: TRBV29-1
abundance: -
j_gene: TRBJ2-2

CDR3aa: CSASRDSGYEDTQYF
CDR3nt: TGCAGTGCTAGTAGAGACTCCGGTTATGAAGATACGCAGTATTTT
d_gene: -
v_gene: TRBV20-1
abundance: -
j_gene: TRBJ2-3

CDR3aa: CASSSTNTGELFF
CDR3nt: TGTGCCAGCAGTTCAACGAACACCGGGGAGCTGTTTTTT
d_gene: -
v_gene: TRBV12-3/TRBV12-4
abundance: -
j_gene: TRBJ2-2

CDR3aa: CASSSIGTGVYNEQFF
CDR3nt: TGCGCCAGCAGCTCAATCGGGACAGGTGTCTACAATGAGCAGTTCTTC
d_gene: TRBD1
v_gene: TRBV5-1
abundance: -
j_gene: TRBJ2-1

CDR3aa: CATSDPIGGCVYTIYF
CDR3nt: TGTGCCACCAGTGATCCGATTGGGGGGTGTGTGTACACCATATATTTT
d_gene: -
v_gene: TRBV24-1
abundance: -
j_gene: TRBJ1-3

CDR3aa: CASSLGYRSNQPQHF
CDR3nt: TGTGCCAGCAGCTTAGGGTACAGGAGCAATCAGCCCCAGCATTTT
d_gene: -
v_gene: TRBV13
abundance: -
j_gene: TRBJ1-5

CDR3aa: CASSPSDSSYGYTF
CDR3nt: TGCGCCAGCAGCCCCAGCGACAGCAGCTATGGCTACACCTTC
d_gene: -
v_gene: TRBV5-1
abundance: -
j_gene: TRBJ1-2

CDR3aa: CASSTMPGQYNEQFF
CDR3nt: TGTGCCAGCAGCACTATGCCGGGACAGTACAATGAGCAGTTCTTC
d_gene: TRBD1
v_gene: TRBV7-9
abundance: -
j_gene: TRBJ2-1

CDR3aa: CASSGTSGGADTQYF
CDR3nt: TGTGCCAGTAGTGGAACTAGCGGGGGGGCAGATACGCAGTATTTT
d_gene: TRBD2
v_gene: TRBV19
abundance: -
j_gene: TRBJ2-3

CDR3aa: CASSRWREDYGYTF
CDR3nt: TGTGCCAGTAGTAGGTGGAGGGAGGACTATGGCTACACCTTC
d_gene: -
v_gene: TRBV19
abundance: -
j_gene: TRBJ1-2

CDR3aa: CASSLRVGEKLFF
CDR3nt: TGTGCCAGCAGCTTGCGGGTGGGTGAAAAACTGTTTTTT
d_gene: -
v_gene: TRBV5-4
abundance: -
j_gene: TRBJ1-4

CDR3aa: CSVEGVPGANVLTF
CDR3nt: TGCAGCGTTGAGGGCGTTCCAGGGGCCAACGTCCTGACTTTC
d_gene: -
v_gene: TRBV29-1
abundance: -
j_gene: TRBJ2-6

CDR3aa: CASSLRGVDRARTEAFF
CDR3nt: TGTGCCAGCAGCTTAAGAGGGGTGGACAGGGCCAGGACTGAAGCTTTCTTT
d_gene: TRBD1
v_gene: TRBV11-2
abundance: -
j_gene: TRBJ1-1

CDR3aa: CASSPGRRSEAFF
CDR3nt: TGTGCCAGCAGTCCCGGACGGAGGTCTGAAGCTTTCTTT
d_gene: -
v_gene: TRBV27
abundance: few
j_gene: TRBJ1-1

CDR3aa: CASSSGTGAEAFF
CDR3nt: TGTGCCAGCAGCTCCGGGACAGGGGCTGAAGCTTTCTTT
d_gene: TRBD1
v_gene: TRBV11-3
abundance: -
j_gene: TRBJ1-1

CDR3aa: CASSSTRTGGLGGYTF
CDR3nt: TGTGCCAGCAGCTCAACAAGGACAGGGGGCCTTGGAGGCTACACCTTC
d_gene: TRBD1
v_gene: TRBV7-9
abundance: few
j_gene: TRBJ1-2

CDR3aa: CASRIAGGYNEQFF
CDR3nt: TGTGCCAGCAGGATAGCGGGGGGGTACAATGAGCAGTTCTTC
d_gene: TRBD2
v_gene: TRBV6-5
abundance: -
j_gene: TRBJ2-1